Below, 15 T cell receptor beta chains from the same sample are listed, as sequenced in a study of T cells after yellow fever vaccination. TCRdb reanalysed the 5' RACE reads using MiXCR and keeps one entry per CDR3 protein. The sample includes about 150,000 distinct CDR3 sequences, 5% to 8% of them seen just once. This material consisted of CD4+ T cells sorted from PBMCs, taken 10 days after the yellow fever booster vaccination. These receptors all come from a man aged 30 to 39 who received the YFV17D yellow fever vaccine.

This clonotype was recorded many times. This chain connects TRBV28 to TRBJ2-5, with TRBD2 as a possible D gene (7 bases). Trimming pared 5 bases from V and 5 bases from J, leaving 24 bases between. CDR1 MDHEN and CDR2 SYDVKM come from the germline V gene. The CDR3 consists of 17 residues. CDR3 sequence: CASSPRGGGAADETQYF. CDR3 nucleotide sequence: TGTGCCAGCAGTCCGAGAGGGGGGGGAGCGGCGGATGAGACCCAGTACTTC.

Comments on this clonotype: One base away lies a much larger clone, so this may be a sequencing read error. DNA of the CDR3: TGCAGTGCTAGGTTGCCCGGCGCTGAAGCTTTCTTT. Its protein product is CSARLPGAEAFF. The chain joins TRBV20-1 to TRBJ1-1; D is unclear. Germline values: CDR1 DFQATT, CDR2 SNEGSKA (reference sequence). With 3 bases removed from V and 6 bases from J, the gap between germline ends came to 11 bases. The CDR3 totals 12 residues.

This clonotype has at least ten counts. The chain employs TRBV7-8 and TRBJ2-7; TRBD2 aligns across 8 bases. The CDR3 loop spans 14 amino acids. V lost 4 bases to trimming and J lost 6 bases; unmatched junction nucleotides: 8. CDR1 is SGHVS and CDR2 is FQNEAQ in the germline V gene. CDR3 bases: TGTGCCAGCAGCTCCCGGGAGGGAGTCTCCGAGCAGTACTTC. It codes for CASSSREGVSEQYF.

This clonotype was found a few times. The rearrangement links TRBV7-2 to TRBJ2-1; D ambiguous. Germline V gene data show CDR1 as SGHTA and CDR2 as FQGNSA. This CDR3 region has 13 residues. The V end lost 1 base, the J end lost 4 bases, and 5 bases lay between the germline ends. Here the CDR3 reads CASSLESYNEQFF. CDR3 sequence (DNA): TGTGCCAGCAGCTTAGAGTCTTACAATGAGCAGTTCTTC.

This clonotype occurred many times. The chain is built from TRBV18 and TRBJ2-5, with no clear D. The V and J ends lost 4 bases and 5 bases respectively, with 11 bases between them. Germline values: CDR1 KGHSH, CDR2 LQKENI. CDR3 size: 13 residues. This CDR3 reads CASSLGLGETQYF. The CDR3 nucleotides read TGTGCCAGCTCACTGGGCCTGGGGGAGACCCAGTACTTC. The entire variable domain, with the rest obtained from reference TRBV18 and TRBJ2-5, is as follows: NAGVMQNPRHLVRRRGQEARLRCSPMKGHSHVYWYRQLPEEGLKFMVYLQKENIIDESGMPKERFSAEFPKEGPSILRIQQVVRGDSAAYFCASSLGLGETQYFGPGTRLLVL.

This chain connects TRBV5-1 to TRBJ1-5, with TRBD1 matching over 12 bases. V lost 0 bases to trimming and J lost 2 bases; unmatched junction nucleotides: 3. This CDR3 spans 17 amino acids. Germline loops: CDR1 SGHRS, CDR2 YFSETQ. CDR3 in amino acids: CASSLGGTGGGNQPQHF. The CDR3 coding sequence is TGCGCCAGCAGCTTGGGTGGGACAGGGGGCGGCAATCAGCCCCAGCATTTT.

There are many counts of this clonotype. The chain has TRBV7-2 and TRBJ2-1; D is undetermined. Germline V gives CDR1 SGHTA, CDR2 FQGNSA. The CDR3 consists of 15 residues. Trimming took 5 bases from V and 1 from J, leaving 12 bases between them. CDR3 coding DNA: TGTGCCAGCAGCGCACAAGCCGGTTCCTACAATGAGCAGTTCTTC. Residues: CASSAQAGSYNEQFF.

In this sample, this clonotype turned up many times. The rearrangement links TRBV20-1 to TRBJ2-1; a possible D gene is TRBD2 (5 bases). The CDR3 is 17 residues long. CDR1 is DFQATT and CDR2 is SNEGSKA in the germline V gene (reference sequence). V lost 3 bases and J lost 4, with 22 bases in between. CDR3 amino acids: CSARFPSGLVGYNEQFF. The CDR3 DNA sequence: TGCAGTGCTAGGTTCCCAAGCGGCCTAGTCGGGTACAATGAGCAGTTCTTC.

This clonotype has a handful of counts. The chain employs TRBV15 and TRBJ1-6, with D perhaps TRBD1 (5 bases). Trimming took off 0 bases at V and 5 bases at J, with 8 bases between the two ends. The CDR3 has 15 amino acids. Germline lookup yields CDR1 LNHNV and CDR2 YYDKDF (reference sequence). In DNA form, the CDR3 reads TGTGCCACCAGCAGAGATATAGGGGATAATTCACCCCTCCACTTT. Its protein product is CATSRDIGDNSPLHF.

This clonotype has at least ten counts. This sequence joins TRBV7-2 and TRBJ2-7, with D hard to call. The CDR3 has 11 amino acids. CDR1 and CDR2 (germline): SGHTA, FQGNSA. V lost 3 bases and J lost 5, with 5 bases in between. The CDR3, as DNA: TGTGCCAGCAGCTTGTATAACGAGCAGTACTTC. Amino acid sequence: CASSLYNEQYF.

This clonotype was detected a few times. The J gene is TRBJ2-4, the V gene TRBV7-2, with D uncertain. The CDR3 totals 13 residues. CDR1 is SGHTA and CDR2 is FQGNSA in the germline V gene. V was trimmed by 5 bases and J by 1 base, leaving 6 bases between them. DNA for the CDR3: TGTGCCAGCAGCCCCCGCGCCAAAAACATTCAGTACTTC. Its protein product is CASSPRAKNIQYF.

This clonotype was seen repeatedly, ten times or more. The V call is TRBV4-2, the J call TRBJ2-5; TRBD2 is a possible D gene (6 bases). V lost 5 bases and J 5 bases, leaving 12 bases between the germline ends. The V gene's germline CDR1 is LGHNA and CDR2 YNFKEQ. The CDR3 runs to 13 residues. The CDR3 loop reads CASSSSVWETQYF. CDR3 nucleotides: TGTGCCAGCAGCTCTAGCGTTTGGGAGACCCAGTACTTC.

A few counts support this clonotype. This chain links TRBV4-2 with TRBJ2-5; the D is unclear. The V gene lost 0 bases and the J gene lost 5 bases, with 16 bases spanning the gap. Germline-derived CDR1 and CDR2 are LGHNA and YNFKEQ. There are 16 residues in the CDR3. CDR3 DNA: TGTGCCAGCAGCCAAGATAGGTCTTTAGCTGGGGAGACCCAGTACTTC. Translation: CASSQDRSLAGETQYF.

This clonotype was found many times. The genes are TRBV7-2 and TRBJ2-7, with D perhaps matching TRBD2 (5 bases). Trimming removed 5 bases from V and 3 bases from J, with 14 bases in between. The length of the CDR3 is 14 residues. From germline, CDR1 is SGHTA and CDR2 FQGNSA. This CDR3 is CASSPLGRHYEQYF. The CDR3 DNA reads as TGTGCCAGCAGCCCTTTGGGGAGACACTACGAGCAGTACTTC. Full variable domain (remainder filled in from reference TRBV7-2 and TRBJ2-7): GAGVSQSPSNKVTEKGKDVELRCDPISGHTALYWYRQSLGQGLEFLIYFQGNSAPDKSGLPSDRFSAERTGGSVSTLTIQRTQQEDSAVYLCASSPLGRHYEQYFGPGTRLTVT.

There are a few counts of this clonotype. CDR3 amino acids: CSAFQIPFYEQYF. In DNA, the CDR3 is TGCAGTGCTTTTCAGATACCATTCTACGAGCAGTACTTC. The chain joins TRBV20-1 to TRBJ2-7; D remains ambiguous. The CDR3 covers 13 residues. Germline V gives CDR1 DFQATT, CDR2 SNEGSKA (reference sequence). The V end was cut by 5 bases, the J end by 3 bases, with 14 bases between.